Below are 16 T cell receptor beta chains sequenced from a single sample in a study of cytomegalovirus exposure and HLA in healthy donors. PCR used 60 Vbeta primers and 13 Jbeta primers. The repertoire was sequenced with immunoSEQ multiplex PCR; TCRdb's copy has only in-frame clones and lacks some. The table shows about 250,000 clones, with over 70% occurring only once. Sequencing used PBMCs. These receptors were taken from a girl aged 2-9 years in good health and CMV-seronegative.

The chain recombines TRBV4-2 with TRBJ2-1; D might be TRBD2 (6 bases). CDR1 and CDR2 (germline): LGHNA, YNFKEQ. Trimming pared 1 base from V and 2 bases from J, leaving 6 bases between. The CDR3 covers 14 residues. CDR3 in DNA: TGTGCCAGCAGCCAAGGGGGGGCCTACAATGAGCAGTTCTTC. This sequence encodes CASSQGGAYNEQFF.

This clone has a single count. The chain is built from TRBV15 and TRBJ1-1; D gene ambiguous. The V gene's germline CDR1 is LNHNV and CDR2 YYDKDF (reference sequence). CDR3 length: 12 amino acids. V was shortened by 8 bases and J by 4 bases, with 11 bases between the two germline ends. The CDR3 DNA follows: TGTGCCACCCGGGAGGAACGCACTGAAGCTTTCTTT. The encoded protein is CATREERTEAFF.

This clone was seen a single time. This chain joins TRBV9 and TRBJ1-1; D is ambiguous. The CDR3 is made up of 15 amino acids. Germline V lookup: CDR1 SGDLS, CDR2 YYNGEE. Trimming took off 3 bases at V and 1 base at J, with 13 bases between the two ends. The CDR3 region is CASSESRHGNTEAFF. Here the CDR3 DNA reads TGTGCCAGCAGCGAGTCGAGACACGGGAACACTGAAGCTTTCTTT.

The chain is built from TRBV28 and TRBJ1-5; TRBD1 aligns across 7 bases. This CDR3 is built from 14 residues. The J segment lost 7 bases and the V segment lost 6 bases, leaving 9 bases of the junction unmatched. Looked up from germline, CDR1 is MDHEN and CDR2 is SYDVKM. The DNA of the CDR3 is TGTGCCAGCAGACCCACAGGGGTCGTGCAGCCCCAGCATTTT. Translated, it gives CASRPTGVVQPQHF.

This chain connects TRBV5-4 to TRBJ2-3; no clear D. V lost 4 bases and J 6 bases, leaving 12 bases between the germline ends. Germline CDR1 SGHNT, CDR2 YYREEE (reference sequence). The CDR3 has 13 residues. The CDR3 nucleotides read TGTGCCAGCAGCCCACCCTCGGGTGATACGCAGTATTTT. This sequence encodes CASSPPSGDTQYF.

The rearrangement links TRBV6-4 to TRBJ2-2; a weak D match, TRBD1 (6 bases). The CDR3 has 16 amino acids. Between the trimmed V and J ends, which lost 4 bases and 0 bases, there was a span of 12 bases. In germline, CDR1 is MRHNA, CDR2 SNTAGT. CDR3 sequence: CASSVEGTTNTGELFF. The CDR3 DNA is TGTGCCAGCAGTGTAGAGGGGACAACGAACACCGGGGAGCTGTTTTTT.

The chain joins TRBV10-3 to TRBJ1-1; D unclear. This CDR3 is 14 amino acids long. Per the germline V gene, CDR1 is ENHRY and CDR2 is SYGVKD. Trimming removed 3 bases from V and 4 bases from J, with 12 bases in between. CDR3 amino acids: CAISDGGRGTEAFF. Here the CDR3 DNA reads TGTGCCATCAGTGATGGAGGGCGGGGCACTGAAGCTTTCTTT.

This chain joins TRBV6-4 and TRBJ2-1; the match to TRBD1 covers 7 bases. The V segment lost 2 bases and the J segment 7 bases; nucleotides outside the gene matches: 8. The CDR3 extends over 15 amino acids. Germline CDR1 reads MRHNA; CDR2 reads SNTAGT. The CDR3 sequence is CASSDRDSEANEQFF. Here the CDR3 DNA reads TGTGCCAGCAGTGACCGGGACAGTGAAGCAAATGAGCAGTTCTTC.

V usage is TRBV28 and J usage is TRBJ2-3; no firm D call. V lost 3 bases to trimming and J lost 1 base, with 11 bases between them. This CDR3 spans 15 amino acids. CDR1 MDHEN and CDR2 SYDVKM come from the germline V gene. CDR3 amino acids: CASSFMRYGTDTQYF. The CDR3 nucleotides read TGTGCCAGCAGTTTTATGCGGTACGGCACAGATACGCAGTATTTT.

The chain has TRBV29-1 and TRBJ2-1; the D is unclear. The ends were cut back, 4 bases at V and 4 bases at J, with 11 bases in the middle. Germline CDR1 reads SQVTM; CDR2 reads ANQGSEA. The CDR3 has 13 residues. The CDR3 is CSVGHSPYNEQFF. The CDR3 DNA follows: TGCAGCGTTGGACACTCCCCGTACAATGAGCAGTTCTTC.

The chain employs TRBV6-6 and TRBJ1-3; the D gene is possibly TRBD1 (6 bases). V lost 2 bases to trimming and J lost 4 bases, with 15 bases between them. CDR3 size: 16 residues. In germline, CDR1 is MNHNY, CDR2 SVGAGI (reference sequence). In DNA, the CDR3 is TGTGCCAGCAGTTACAGCCGGGGGGCGAGGGGAAACACCATATATTTT. It encodes CASSYSRGARGNTIYF.

The chain recombines TRBV28 with TRBJ1-5, with unresolved D. Germline CDR1 MDHEN, CDR2 SYDVKM. V dropped 6 bases and J dropped 1 base, with 10 bases sitting between them. This CDR3 has 14 amino acids. CDR3 in DNA: TGTGCCAGCAGCCCGGGTGGGAGCAATCAGCCCCAGCATTTT. It yields the protein CASSPGGSNQPQHF.

The V and J genes are TRBV9 and TRBJ1-2; D might be TRBD1 (6 bases). This CDR3 region has 14 residues. CDR1 is SGDLS, CDR2 YYNGEE, per germline. With 0 bases removed from V and 4 bases from J, the gap between germline ends came to 10 bases. The CDR3 nucleotides read TGTGCCAGCAGCGTAGAGAGACAGGCCTATGGCTACACCTTC. Translating it yields CASSVERQAYGYTF.

The V gene is TRBV28, the J gene TRBJ1-1; D remains ambiguous. CDR1 is MDHEN, CDR2 SYDVKM, per germline. V lost 6 bases and J 5 bases, leaving 7 bases between the germline ends. The CDR3 consists of 11 residues. In DNA form, the CDR3 reads TGTGCCAGCAGCTCCTATACTGAAGCTTTCTTT. It codes for CASSSYTEAFF. Supplemented by reference TRBV28 and TRBJ1-1, the full variable domain reads DVKVTQSSRYLVKRTGEKVFLECVQDMDHENMFWYRQDPGLGLRLIYFSYDVKMKEKGDIPEGYSVSREKKERFSLILESASTNQTSMYLCASSSYTEAFFGQGTRLTVV.

The chain recombines TRBV9 with TRBJ1-6; maybe TRBD1 (5 bases). This CDR3 is built from 16 residues. CDR1 and CDR2 (germline): SGDLS, YYNGEE. Trimming removed 0 bases at V and 10 bases at J, with 17 bases between. CDR3 DNA: TGTGCCAGCAGCGTAGGGGGGGGAGCTAGCCGATCACCCCTCCACTTT. This translates into CASSVGGGASRSPLHF.

The V and J genes are TRBV7-9 and TRBJ1-6, with D tentatively TRBD1 (6 bases). V lost 5 bases to trimming and J lost 7 bases, with 18 bases between them. Germline CDR1 reads SEHNR; CDR2 reads FQNEAQ (reference sequence). The CDR3 is 16 amino acids. CDR3 coding DNA: TGTGCCAGCAGCGAGGGTAACAGGGTCACCAATTCACCCCTCCACTTT. Its protein product is CASSEGNRVTNSPLHF. Full variable domain (outside the CDR3, taken from reference TRBV7-9 and TRBJ1-6): DTGVSQNPRHKITKRGQNVTFRCDPISEHNRLYWYRQTLGQGPEFLTYFQNEAQLEKSRLLSDRFSAERPKGSFSTLEIQRTEQGDSAMYLCASSEGNRVTNSPLHFGNGTRLTVT.